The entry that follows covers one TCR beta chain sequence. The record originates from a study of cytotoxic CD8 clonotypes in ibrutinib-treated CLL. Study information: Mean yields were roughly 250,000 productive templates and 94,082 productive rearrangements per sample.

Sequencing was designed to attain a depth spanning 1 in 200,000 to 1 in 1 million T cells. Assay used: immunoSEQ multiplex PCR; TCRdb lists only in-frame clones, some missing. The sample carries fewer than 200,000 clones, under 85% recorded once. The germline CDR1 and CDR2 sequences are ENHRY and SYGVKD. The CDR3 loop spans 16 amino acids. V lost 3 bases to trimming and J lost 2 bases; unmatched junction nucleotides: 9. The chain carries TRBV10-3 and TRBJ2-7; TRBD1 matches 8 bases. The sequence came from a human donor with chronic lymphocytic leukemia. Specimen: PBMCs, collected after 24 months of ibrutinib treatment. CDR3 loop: CAISDPEGQDTYEQYF. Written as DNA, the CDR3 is TGTGCCATCAGTGACCCAGAGGGACAGGATACCTACGAGCAGTACTTC.